This T cell receptor (beta chain) came from a study of blood T cell repertoires in COVID-19. Study context: Collection of acute and convalescent COVID-19 samples took place in the United States, Italy and Spain. PBMCs, B-cell-depleted T cells, or T cells were the source of the cDNA or gDNA that made up the material.

Germline-derived CDR1 and CDR2 are ENHRY and SYGVKD. Trimming removed 1 base from V and 0 bases from J; junction bases left unmatched: 4. The CDR3 covers 18 residues. Original handling: Reference gene primers were amplified, and this amplification served to estimate nucleated cell counts. TCRdb's table, derived via immunoSEQ multiplex PCR, lists solely in-frame clones and lacks some. V and J calls and clone size are given by that table; D and trimming were obtained from the DNA. The sample shows 13,000 or so clones, approximately 72% of them seen only once. This clone was seen more than once but under ten times.

The chain links TRBV10-3 to TRBJ2-6; 9 bases agree with TRBD1. The sequencing sample was made of peripheral blood. The origin of this receptor is a woman older than 75 with acute or convalescent COVID-19. The CDR3 sequence: CAISEFGTGSSGANVLTF. The DNA of the CDR3 is TGTGCCATCAGTGAGTTTGGGACAGGGAGCTCTGGGGCCAACGTCCTGACTTTC.